Listed here are 19 T cell receptor beta chains from one sample, sequenced in a study of T cells in localized non-small cell lung cancer. TCRdb's table, derived via immunoSEQ multiplex PCR, lists solely in-frame clones and lacks some. The sample includes fewer than 50,000 clones, 65% to 90% seen only once; the top ten take approximately 8.6%. The specimen comprised PBMCs, sampled before any cancer treatment. Source of these receptors: a man between 35 and 75 years old with stage II lung adenocarcinoma.

The chain joins TRBV14 to TRBJ1-1, with D uncertain. The germline gives CDR1 SGHDN, CDR2 FVKESK. V lost 0 bases, J lost 1 base, and 6 bases lay in between. The CDR3 has 14 amino acids. Written as DNA, the CDR3 is TGTGCCAGCAGCCAAGAAGATAAGAACACTGAAGCTTTCTTT. It specifies CASSQEDKNTEAFF.

The rearrangement links TRBV14 to TRBJ2-1, with D unclear. The CDR3 has 13 amino acids. V was shortened by 0 bases and J by 10 bases, with 10 bases between the two germline ends. In germline, CDR1 is SGHDN, CDR2 FVKESK. CDR3 DNA: TGTGCCAGCAGCCAAGAACGGGTATCGGAGCAGTTCTTC. Translating gives CASSQERVSEQFF.

J is TRBJ2-2 and V is TRBV2, with 9 bases lining up with TRBD2. The CDR3 totals 17 residues. The J segment lost 7 bases and the V segment lost 7 bases, leaving 16 bases of the junction unmatched. The V gene's germline CDR1 is SNHLY and CDR2 FYNNEI. The DNA of the CDR3 is TGTGCCAGCACCTACAGGGGAGGTAGCGGGAGTAACGGGGAGCTGTTTTTT. Amino acid sequence: CASTYRGGSGSNGELFF.

V is TRBV6-5 and J is TRBJ1-2; 8 nucleotides match TRBD1. Germline V gene data show CDR1 as MNHEY and CDR2 as SVGAGI. Trimming at V came to 4 bases and at J to 6 bases, leaving 10 bases not matched to a gene. CDR3 length equals 15 residues. CDR3 in DNA: TGTGCCAGCAGTTCCGGGACAGGCCTGCTGGATGGCTACACCTTC. Translating gives CASSSGTGLLDGYTF.

The chain has TRBV19 and TRBJ1-2; D is unresolved. The CDR3 length is 14 residues. CDR1 and CDR2 (germline): LNHDA, SQIVND (reference sequence). The ends were cut back, 4 bases at V and 4 bases at J, with 13 bases in the middle. In DNA form, the CDR3 reads TGTGCCAGTAGTAGGGATCCGGTTATCTATGGCTACACCTTC. Protein: CASSRDPVIYGYTF. Full variable domain (remainder filled in from reference TRBV19 and TRBJ1-2): DGGITQSPKYLFRKEGQNVTLSCEQNLNHDAMYWYRQDPGQGLRLIYYSQIVNDFQKGDIAEGYSVSREKKESFPLTVTSAQKNPTAFYLCASSRDPVIYGYTFGSGTRLTVV.

This chain joins TRBV6-6 and TRBJ2-5; 12 positions agree with TRBD2. Unmatched junction bases numbered 4, after V lost 2 bases and J lost 3 bases. This CDR3 comprises 16 residues. Germline CDR1 reads MNHNY; CDR2 reads SVGAGI (reference sequence). The CDR3 DNA sequence: TGTGCCAGCAGTTACCGGACTAGCGGGACCAAAGAGACCCAGTACTTC. This gives the protein CASSYRTSGTKETQYF.

This clone occurred a few times. V and J are TRBV27 and TRBJ2-3, with D possibly being TRBD2 (6 bases). The CDR3 has 14 residues. The germline gives CDR1 MNHEY, CDR2 SMNVEV (reference sequence). Deletions cut 2 bases from V and 4 bases from J, with 10 bases between. CDR3 residues: CASSLRREADTQYF. CDR3 bases: TGTGCCAGCAGTTTACGGCGGGAAGCAGATACGCAGTATTTT.

The chain links TRBV7-9 to TRBJ2-3; TRBD2 matches at 9 bases. The length of the CDR3 is 16 residues. Germline-derived CDR1 and CDR2 are SEHNR and FQNEAQ (reference sequence). The ends lost 6 bases at V and 0 bases at J; junction bases unmatched: 7. CDR3 region: CASSWRLAESTDTQYF. DNA for the CDR3: TGTGCCAGCAGTTGGCGACTAGCGGAAAGCACAGATACGCAGTATTTT. The variable domain in full, completed from reference TRBV7-9 and TRBJ2-3, reads DTGVSQNPRHKITKRGQNVTFRCDPISEHNRLYWYRQTLGQGPEFLTYFQNEAQLEKSRLLSDRFSAERPKGSFSTLEIQRTEQGDSAMYLCASSWRLAESTDTQYFGPGTRLTVL.

The chain joins TRBV19 to TRBJ2-6; D could derive from TRBD1 or TRBD2 (5 bases each). The V gene lost 1 base and the J gene lost 0 bases, with 16 bases spanning the gap. This CDR3 is 19 amino acids long. In germline, CDR1 is LNHDA, CDR2 SQIVND (reference sequence). CDR3 sequence: CASSIGSRASLSGANVLTF. The CDR3 bases are TGTGCCAGTAGTATAGGGAGCAGGGCTAGCCTCTCTGGGGCCAACGTCCTGACTTTC.

V and J are TRBV19 and TRBJ1-4, with a possible D match to TRBD1 (5 bases). Per germline, CDR1 LNHDA and CDR2 SQIVND (reference sequence). The CDR3 runs 16 residues. Trimming left V 7 bases short and J 4 bases short, with 19 bases between. CDR3 bases: TGTGCCAGTACCCCTGGTGGGGGTTTCAGTAATGAAAAACTGTTTTTT. It yields the protein CASTPGGGFSNEKLFF.

The chain is built from TRBV7-9 and TRBJ2-7; 7 bases align to TRBD1. V trimming: 4 bases; J trimming: 5 bases; junction bases outside the gene matches: 8. This CDR3 comprises 14 residues. The germline gives CDR1 SEHNR, CDR2 FQNEAQ (reference sequence). DNA for the CDR3: TGTGCCAGCAGCTCCTCGGGGCAGGGGGACGAGCAGTACTTC. Protein product: CASSSSGQGDEQYF.

The chain has TRBV7-8 and TRBJ2-2; no definite D call. Germline V CDR1 and CDR2: SGHVS, FQNEAQ. V gave up 5 bases and J gave up 7 bases, with 14 bases separating them. This CDR3 contains 14 residues. The CDR3 bases are TGTGCCAGCAGCCCCTGGGCCACGGGCGGGGAGCTGTTTTTT. The encoded protein is CASSPWATGGELFF.

This clone was seen a few times. The chain links TRBV11-1 to TRBJ2-7; 8 nucleotides line up with TRBD2. V shed 4 bases, J shed 7 bases, and the junction held 12 bases outside the gene matches. This CDR3 region has 15 residues. Germline values: CDR1 SGHAT, CDR2 FQDESV (reference sequence). The DNA of the CDR3 is TGTGCCAGCAGCTCAAGGGACACGCGGGAGGAGGAGCAGTACTTC. Translation gives CASSSRDTREEEQYF.

The rearrangement links TRBV7-2 to TRBJ2-1; 11 positions match TRBD2. Trimming removed 4 bases from V and 4 bases from J; junction bases left unmatched: 6. CDR1 and CDR2 (germline): SGHTA, FQGNSA. This CDR3 has 16 amino acids. The chain's CDR3 is CASSSRLAGLYNEQFF. The CDR3 nucleotides are TGTGCCAGCAGCTCCCGACTAGCGGGATTGTACAATGAGCAGTTCTTC.

This rearrangement joins TRBV6-5 to TRBJ2-2; a possible D gene is TRBD2 (6 bases). There are 14 residues in the CDR3. Trimming removed 0 bases at V and 6 bases at J, with 8 bases between. In germline, CDR1 is MNHEY, CDR2 SVGAGI. The CDR3 DNA is TGTGCCAGCAGTTACTCGGGCGGGGCCGGGGAGCTGTTTTTT. This sequence encodes CASSYSGGAGELFF.

This clone is medium-sized (0.01 to 0.1%) in the sample. V and J are TRBV6-8 and TRBJ2-5; D perhaps matches TRBD1 (5 bases). The CDR3 spans 14 residues. The germline V and J ends were trimmed by 8 bases and 3 bases, with 16 bases remaining between them. Germline lookup yields CDR1 MNHGY and CDR2 SAAAGT. CDR3 residues: CASGARTEKETQYF. The CDR3 DNA follows: TGTGCCAGCGGGGCTCGGACGGAGAAAGAGACCCAGTACTTC.

J is TRBJ2-3 and V is TRBV28; 12 positions agree with TRBD1. CDR1 MDHEN and CDR2 SYDVKM come from the germline V gene. After removal of 6 bases from V and 6 bases from J, the junction contained 7 bases not matched to a gene. The CDR3 is made up of 15 amino acids. The CDR3 coding sequence is TGTGCCAGCAGGGGGACAGGGGGCGCGCGGGATACGCAGTATTTT. It encodes CASRGTGGARDTQYF.

The V and J genes are TRBV4-3 and TRBJ1-4, with no clear D. Germline loops: CDR1 LGHNA, CDR2 YSLEER. The ends were cut back, 0 bases at V and 4 bases at J, with 12 bases in the middle. CDR3 length: 16 amino acids. The CDR3 bases are TGCGCCAGCAGCCAAGATCGGACCGTGGGTAATGAAAAACTGTTTTTT. It is translated as CASSQDRTVGNEKLFF.

This clone was observed once. J is TRBJ2-5 and V is TRBV9, with 7 bases aligning to TRBD1. The CDR3 spans 14 residues. The trim removed 2 bases at V and 2 bases at J, leaving 3 bases unmatched. Germline V CDR1 and CDR2: SGDLS, YYNGEE. CDR3 residues: CASSVGTVQETQYF. The DNA for the CDR3 is TGTGCCAGCAGCGTGGGGACAGTTCAAGAGACCCAGTACTTC.